This T cell receptor beta chain came from a study of control samples from healthy donors and cancer patients. The protocol was immunoSEQ multiplex PCR, while the TCRdb copy is restricted to in-frame clones and leaves out a portion. The sample holds tens of thousands of clones; around 90% are singletons and the top ten take roughly 6%. Germline CDR1 LGHDT, CDR2 YNNKEL (reference sequence). With 4 bases removed from V and 0 bases from J, the gap between germline ends came to 15 bases. This CDR3 has 17 amino acids. The chain links TRBV3-1 (or the pseudogene TRBV3-2) to TRBJ1-4, with D hard to call. The material sequenced was PBMCs. The clonotype originates from a man aged 60 to 69 with colorectal cancer. This CDR3 reads CASSPLQERATNEKLFF. The CDR3 coding sequence is TGTGCCAGCAGCCCCCTTCAGGAGCGAGCAACTAATGAAAAACTGTTTTTT.